These T cell receptor beta chains were read from a single sample in a study of cytomegalovirus exposure and HLA in healthy donors. The table came from immunoSEQ multiplex PCR; TCRdb's copy has only in-frame clones and leaves some out. The sample includes over 40,000 clones, about two thirds of them seen just once. Sequenced material: PBMCs. All receptors derive from a man aged 55 to 70 in good health and CMV-seropositive. Both conserved end residues are part of each CDR3. Each record gives: V gene, D gene, J gene, clone size, CDR3 protein, CDR3 DNA. D genes are given only for firm matches. Rows may omit the clone size; those that give it use once, few, many or a size class.

V gene: TRBV6-5; D gene: NA; J gene: TRBJ2-7; clone size: NA; CDR3 protein: CASSYSTPASAYEQYF; CDR3 DNA: TGTGCCAGCAGTTACTCCACCCCTGCTAGCGCCTACGAGCAGTACTTC
V gene: TRBV7-9; D gene: TRBD2; J gene: TRBJ2-1; clone size: NA; CDR3 protein: CASRTSGINEQFF; CDR3 DNA: TGTGCCAGCAGGACTAGCGGGATCAATGAGCAGTTCTTC
V gene: TRBV5-6; D gene: NA; J gene: TRBJ2-2; clone size: NA; CDR3 protein: CASSFGLNTGELFF; CDR3 DNA: TGTGCCAGCAGCTTTGGGCTAAACACCGGGGAGCTGTTTTTT
V gene: TRBV6-1; D gene: TRBD1; J gene: TRBJ2-1; clone size: NA; CDR3 protein: CASSSDRAGEQFF; CDR3 DNA: TGTGCCAGCAGTTCCGACAGGGCAGGTGAGCAGTTCTTC
V gene: TRBV25-1; D gene: NA; J gene: TRBJ2-1; clone size: NA; CDR3 protein: CASSETGGLYNEQFF; CDR3 DNA: TGTGCCAGCAGTGAGACCGGGGGGCTCTACAATGAGCAGTTCTTC
V gene: TRBV5-4; D gene: NA; J gene: TRBJ1-1; clone size: NA; CDR3 protein: CASSLGVLSTEAFF; CDR3 DNA: TGTGCCAGCAGCTTAGGGGTTTTGAGCACTGAAGCTTTCTTT
V gene: TRBV27; D gene: NA; J gene: TRBJ2-7; clone size: NA; CDR3 protein: CASSLSTGSYEQYF; CDR3 DNA: TGTGCCAGCAGTTTATCGACAGGCTCCTACGAGCAGTACTTC
V gene: TRBV10-2; D gene: NA; J gene: TRBJ2-5; clone size: NA; CDR3 protein: CASSVQQETQYF; CDR3 DNA: TGCGCCAGCAGTGTACAGCAAGAGACCCAGTACTTC
V gene: TRBV5-1; D gene: NA; J gene: TRBJ1-2; clone size: NA; CDR3 protein: CASSSPARTDSYTF; CDR3 DNA: TGCGCCAGCAGCTCCCCTGCCCGGACAGATAGCTACACCTTC
V gene: TRBV5-1; D gene: NA; J gene: TRBJ1-1; clone size: few; CDR3 protein: CASSLGVGLNTEAFF; CDR3 DNA: TGCGCCAGCAGCTTGGGGGTGGGCCTGAACACTGAAGCTTTCTTT
V gene: TRBV13; D gene: TRBD2; J gene: TRBJ2-7; clone size: NA; CDR3 protein: CASSGGLAGTPYEQYF; CDR3 DNA: TGTGCCAGCAGCGGGGGACTAGCGGGAACCCCCTACGAGCAGTACTTC
V gene: TRBV5-1; D gene: TRBD2; J gene: TRBJ2-5; clone size: NA; CDR3 protein: CASSTGPSGGFQETQYF; CDR3 DNA: TGCGCCAGCAGCACGGGACCTTCGGGGGGGTTCCAAGAGACCCAGTACTTC
V gene: TRBV5-4; D gene: NA; J gene: TRBJ1-2; clone size: NA; CDR3 protein: CASSYKGPIGDYTF; CDR3 DNA: TGTGCCAGCAGTTACAAAGGTCCGATCGGGGACTACACCTTC
V gene: TRBV19; D gene: TRBD1; J gene: TRBJ1-4; clone size: once; CDR3 protein: CASTDRGNNEKLFF; CDR3 DNA: TGTGCCAGTACTGACAGGGGGAATAATGAAAAACTGTTTTTT
V gene: TRBV9; D gene: NA; J gene: TRBJ1-1; clone size: NA; CDR3 protein: CASSVAVGPGTEAFF; CDR3 DNA: TGTGCCAGCAGCGTAGCCGTGGGGCCGGGCACTGAAGCTTTCTTT
V gene: TRBV7-8; D gene: NA; J gene: TRBJ2-5; clone size: few; CDR3 protein: CASSYPTTRIGETQYF; CDR3 DNA: TGTGCCAGCAGCTATCCTACGACTAGGATTGGAGAGACCCAGTACTTC
V gene: TRBV5-4; D gene: TRBD1; J gene: TRBJ1-2; clone size: NA; CDR3 protein: CASSLAGDSGYTF; CDR3 DNA: TGTGCCAGCAGCTTGGCCGGGGACAGCGGCTACACCTTC
V gene: TRBV5-4; D gene: TRBD1; J gene: TRBJ2-5; clone size: few; CDR3 protein: CASSLRTGGYQETQYF; CDR3 DNA: TGTGCCAGCAGCCTCAGGACAGGGGGGTACCAAGAGACCCAGTACTTC
V gene: TRBV14; D gene: NA; J gene: TRBJ2-6; clone size: few; CDR3 protein: CASSQVGVSGVLPSGANVLTF; CDR3 DNA: TGTGCCAGCAGCCAAGTAGGGGTTTCGGGGGTATTACCCTCTGGGGCCAACGTCCTGACTTTC
V gene: TRBV7-2; D gene: NA; J gene: TRBJ1-1; clone size: NA; CDR3 protein: CASSPESDTEAFF; CDR3 DNA: TGTGCCAGCAGCCCAGAGTCTGACACTGAAGCCTTCTTT
V gene: TRBV2; D gene: NA; J gene: TRBJ2-5; clone size: NA; CDR3 protein: CASSDWDTRETQYF; CDR3 DNA: TGTGCCAGCAGTGATTGGGACACCAGGGAGACCCAGTACTTC
V gene: TRBV4-1; D gene: NA; J gene: TRBJ2-3; clone size: NA; CDR3 protein: CASSQPPLLRTSASTDTQYF; CDR3 DNA: TGCGCCAGCAGCCAGCCCCCTCTACTTCGGACTTCGGCTAGCACAGATACGCAGTATTTT
V gene: TRBV28; D gene: TRBD1; J gene: TRBJ2-7; clone size: few; CDR3 protein: CASMNRGNYEQYF; CDR3 DNA: TGTGCCAGCATGAACAGGGGCAACTACGAGCAGTACTTC
V gene: TRBV5-1; D gene: TRBD1; J gene: TRBJ2-7; clone size: NA; CDR3 protein: CASSPWTGRKNEQYF; CDR3 DNA: TGCGCCAGCAGCCCTTGGACAGGGAGAAAGAACGAGCAGTACTTC
V gene: TRBV7-6; D gene: TRBD2; J gene: TRBJ2-2; clone size: NA; CDR3 protein: CASTPRLAGERVTGELFF; CDR3 DNA: TGTGCCAGCACGCCGCGACTAGCGGGAGAGAGGGTCACCGGGGAGCTGTTTTTT
V gene: TRBV11-2; D gene: TRBD2; J gene: TRBJ2-1; clone size: NA; CDR3 protein: CASTPPRLAGKDRYNEQFF; CDR3 DNA: TGTGCCAGCACCCCGCCCCGACTAGCGGGAAAAGATCGGTACAATGAGCAGTTCTTC
V gene: TRBV6-5; D gene: NA; J gene: TRBJ1-1; clone size: once; CDR3 protein: CASSYAATGNTEAFF; CDR3 DNA: TGTGCCAGCAGTTACGCCGCAACAGGGAACACTGAAGCTTTCTTT
V gene: TRBV5-1; D gene: NA; J gene: TRBJ2-7; clone size: NA; CDR3 protein: CASSPYPPHEQYF; CDR3 DNA: TGCGCCAGCAGCCCGTATCCCCCCCACGAGCAGTACTTC
V gene: TRBV7-3; D gene: NA; J gene: TRBJ2-1; clone size: NA; CDR3 protein: CASSLGAANEQFF; CDR3 DNA: TGTGCCAGCAGCTTGGGGGCAGCCAATGAGCAGTTCTTC
V gene: TRBV4-3; D gene: TRBD1; J gene: TRBJ2-7; clone size: NA; CDR3 protein: CASSQDQTGSYEQYF; CDR3 DNA: TGCGCCAGCAGCCAAGACCAGACAGGGTCGTACGAGCAGTACTTC
V gene: TRBV7-2; D gene: NA; J gene: TRBJ1-1; clone size: NA; CDR3 protein: CASSLIVNTEAFF; CDR3 DNA: TGTGCCAGCAGCTTAATAGTGAACACTGAAGCTTTCTTT
V gene: TRBV18; D gene: NA; J gene: TRBJ2-2; clone size: few; CDR3 protein: CASARTLGFNTGELFF; CDR3 DNA: TGTGCCAGCGCTAGGACTCTTGGTTTCAATACCGGGGAGCTGTTTTTT
V gene: TRBV18; D gene: NA; J gene: TRBJ1-2; clone size: few; CDR3 protein: CASSPPDFYGYTF; CDR3 DNA: TGTGCCAGCTCACCACCTGACTTCTATGGCTACACCTTC